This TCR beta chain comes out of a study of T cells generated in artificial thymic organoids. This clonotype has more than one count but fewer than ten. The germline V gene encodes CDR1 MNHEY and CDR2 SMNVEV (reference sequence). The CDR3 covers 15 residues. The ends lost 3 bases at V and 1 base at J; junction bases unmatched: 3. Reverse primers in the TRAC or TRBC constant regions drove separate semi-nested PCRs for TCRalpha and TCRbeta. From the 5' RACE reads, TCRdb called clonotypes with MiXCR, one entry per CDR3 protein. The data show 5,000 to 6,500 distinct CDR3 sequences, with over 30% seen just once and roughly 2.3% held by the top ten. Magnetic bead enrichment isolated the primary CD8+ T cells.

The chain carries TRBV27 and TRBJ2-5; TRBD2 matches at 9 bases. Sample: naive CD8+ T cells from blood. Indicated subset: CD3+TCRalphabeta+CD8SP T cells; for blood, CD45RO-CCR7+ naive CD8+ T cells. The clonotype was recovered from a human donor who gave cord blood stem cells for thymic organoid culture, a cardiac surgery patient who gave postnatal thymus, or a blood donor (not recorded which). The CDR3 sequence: CASSLTTSGQETQYF. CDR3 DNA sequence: TGTGCCAGCAGTTTGACGACTAGCGGCCAAGAGACCCAGTACTTC.